This TCR beta chain appears in the sequencing data of a study of T-cell reconstitution after alpha-beta-depleted transplantation in children. Using unique molecular identifiers, the investigators prepared the TCRbeta library. One entry per CDR3 protein, called by TCRdb with MiXCR from the PCR reads. The sample consists of approximately 650,000 distinct CDR3 sequences, 13% of them appearing once. Study results and limitations: In some patients, recipient T cells and intrathymic progenitors surviving conditioning explained high day-60 diversity. After transplant, at about two months, alpha-beta T cells were reportedly derived from several hundred expanded graft clones. A year post-transplant, T-cell counts and diversity derived mostly from newly produced T cells.

The germline V gene encodes CDR1 DFQATT and CDR2 SNEGSKA (reference sequence). Trimming took 6 bases from V and 4 from J; bases not matched to a gene: 6. The CDR3 runs 14 residues. This clonotype occurred many times. As yet, its antigen is unknown. The J gene is TRBJ2-2, the V gene TRBV20-1; 9 nucleotides match TRBD1. The receptor was derived from a girl aged 2-9 years with congenital amegakaryocytic thrombocytopenia, due to receive a stem cell transplant. The sequenced sample was PBMCs, obtained before TCRalphabeta/CD19-depleted stem cell transplant. The CDR3 DNA follows: TGCAGTGCCTGTGGACAGGGGAGCACCGGGGAGCTGTTTTTT. It specifies CSACGQGSTGELFF.